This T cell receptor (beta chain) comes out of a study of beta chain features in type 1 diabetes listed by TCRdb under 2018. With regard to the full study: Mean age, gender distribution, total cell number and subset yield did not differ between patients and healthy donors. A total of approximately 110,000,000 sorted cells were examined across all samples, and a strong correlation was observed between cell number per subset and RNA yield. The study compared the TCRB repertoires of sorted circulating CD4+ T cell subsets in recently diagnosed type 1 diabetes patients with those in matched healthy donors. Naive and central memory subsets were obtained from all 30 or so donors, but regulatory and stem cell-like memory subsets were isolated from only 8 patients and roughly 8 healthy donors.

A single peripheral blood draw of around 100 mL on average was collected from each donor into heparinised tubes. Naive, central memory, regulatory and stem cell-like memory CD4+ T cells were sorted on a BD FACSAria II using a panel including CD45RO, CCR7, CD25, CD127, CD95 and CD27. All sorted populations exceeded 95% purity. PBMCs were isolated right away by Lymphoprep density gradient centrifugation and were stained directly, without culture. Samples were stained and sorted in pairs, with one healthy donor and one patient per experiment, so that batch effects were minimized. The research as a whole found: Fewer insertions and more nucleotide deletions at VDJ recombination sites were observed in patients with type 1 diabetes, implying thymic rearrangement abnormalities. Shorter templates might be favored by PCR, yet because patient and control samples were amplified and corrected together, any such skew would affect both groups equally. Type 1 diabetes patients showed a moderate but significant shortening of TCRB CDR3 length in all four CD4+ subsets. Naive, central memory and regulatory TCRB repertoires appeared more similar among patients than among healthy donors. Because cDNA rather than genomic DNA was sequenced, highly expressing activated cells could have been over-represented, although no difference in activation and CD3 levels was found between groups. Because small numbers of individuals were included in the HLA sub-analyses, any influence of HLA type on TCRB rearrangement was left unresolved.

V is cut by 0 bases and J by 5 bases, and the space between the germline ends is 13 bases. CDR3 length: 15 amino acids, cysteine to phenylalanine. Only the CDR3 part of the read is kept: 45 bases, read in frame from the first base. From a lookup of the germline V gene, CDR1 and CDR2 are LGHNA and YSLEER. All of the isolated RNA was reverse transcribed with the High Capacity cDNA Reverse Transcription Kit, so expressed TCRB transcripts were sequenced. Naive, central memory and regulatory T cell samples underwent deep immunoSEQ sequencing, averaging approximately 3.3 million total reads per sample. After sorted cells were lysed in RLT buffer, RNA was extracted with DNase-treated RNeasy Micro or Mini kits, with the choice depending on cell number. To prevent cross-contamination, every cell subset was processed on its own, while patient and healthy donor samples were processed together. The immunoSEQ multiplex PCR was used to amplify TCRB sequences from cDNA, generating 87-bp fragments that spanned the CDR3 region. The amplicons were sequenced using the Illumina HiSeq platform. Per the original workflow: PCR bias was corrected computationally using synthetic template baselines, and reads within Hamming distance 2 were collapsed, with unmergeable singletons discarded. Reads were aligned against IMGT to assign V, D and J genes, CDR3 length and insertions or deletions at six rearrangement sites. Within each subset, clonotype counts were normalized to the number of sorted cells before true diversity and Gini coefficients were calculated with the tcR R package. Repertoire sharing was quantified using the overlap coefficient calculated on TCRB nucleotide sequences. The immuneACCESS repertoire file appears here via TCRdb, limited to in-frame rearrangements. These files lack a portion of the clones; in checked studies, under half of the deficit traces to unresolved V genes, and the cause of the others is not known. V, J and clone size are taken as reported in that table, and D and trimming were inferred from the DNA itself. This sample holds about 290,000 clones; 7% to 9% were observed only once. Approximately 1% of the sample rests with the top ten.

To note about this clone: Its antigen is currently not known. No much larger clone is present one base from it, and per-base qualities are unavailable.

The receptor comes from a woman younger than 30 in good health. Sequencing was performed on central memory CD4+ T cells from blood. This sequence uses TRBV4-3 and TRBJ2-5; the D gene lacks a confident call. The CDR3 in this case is CASSQDTRPRETQYF. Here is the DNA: TGCGCCAGCAGCCAAGACACGCGTCCTCGGGAGACCCAGTACTTC.